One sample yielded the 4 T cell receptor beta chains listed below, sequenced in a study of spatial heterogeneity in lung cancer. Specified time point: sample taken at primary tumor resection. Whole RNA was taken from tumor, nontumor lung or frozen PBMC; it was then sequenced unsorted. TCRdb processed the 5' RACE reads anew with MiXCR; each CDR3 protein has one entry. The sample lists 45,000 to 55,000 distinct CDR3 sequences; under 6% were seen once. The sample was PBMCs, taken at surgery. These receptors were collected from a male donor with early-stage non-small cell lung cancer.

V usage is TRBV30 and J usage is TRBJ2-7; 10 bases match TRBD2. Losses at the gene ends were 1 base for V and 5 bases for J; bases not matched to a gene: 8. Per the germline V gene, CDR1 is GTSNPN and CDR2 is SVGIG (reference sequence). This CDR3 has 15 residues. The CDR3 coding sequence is TGTGCCTGGAGTGCCCGACTAGCGGGTAACAACGAGCAGTACTTC. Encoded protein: CAWSARLAGNNEQYF.

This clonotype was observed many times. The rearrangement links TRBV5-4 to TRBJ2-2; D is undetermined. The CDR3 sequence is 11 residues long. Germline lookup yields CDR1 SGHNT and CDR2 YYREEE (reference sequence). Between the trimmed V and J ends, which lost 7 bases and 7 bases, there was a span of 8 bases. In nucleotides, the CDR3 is TGTGCCAGCTCAAGGAGCGGGGAGCTGTTTTTT. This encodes CASSRSGELFF. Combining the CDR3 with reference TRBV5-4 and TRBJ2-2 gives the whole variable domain ETGVTQSPTHLIKTRGQQVTLRCSSQSGHNTVSWYQQALGQGPQFIFQYYREEENGRGNFPPRFSGLQFPNYSSELNVNALELDDSALYLCASSRSGELFFGEGSRLTVL.

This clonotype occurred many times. This CDR3 is CASSLRFGDEQYF. The CDR3 bases are TGTGCCAGCAGCTTGCGGTTCGGGGACGAGCAGTACTTC. V usage is TRBV11-2 and J usage is TRBJ2-7; D may be TRBD2 (5 bases). The CDR3 spans 13 residues. Trimming removed 3 bases at V and 5 bases at J, with 11 bases between. Per germline, CDR1 SGHAT and CDR2 FQNNGV.

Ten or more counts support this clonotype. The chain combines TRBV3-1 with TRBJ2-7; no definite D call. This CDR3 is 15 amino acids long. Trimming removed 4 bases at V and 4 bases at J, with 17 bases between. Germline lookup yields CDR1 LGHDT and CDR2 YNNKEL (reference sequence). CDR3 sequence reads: CASSPGGVSLYEQYF. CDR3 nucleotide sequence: TGTGCCAGCAGCCCGGGTGGGGTCAGCCTTTACGAGCAGTACTTC.